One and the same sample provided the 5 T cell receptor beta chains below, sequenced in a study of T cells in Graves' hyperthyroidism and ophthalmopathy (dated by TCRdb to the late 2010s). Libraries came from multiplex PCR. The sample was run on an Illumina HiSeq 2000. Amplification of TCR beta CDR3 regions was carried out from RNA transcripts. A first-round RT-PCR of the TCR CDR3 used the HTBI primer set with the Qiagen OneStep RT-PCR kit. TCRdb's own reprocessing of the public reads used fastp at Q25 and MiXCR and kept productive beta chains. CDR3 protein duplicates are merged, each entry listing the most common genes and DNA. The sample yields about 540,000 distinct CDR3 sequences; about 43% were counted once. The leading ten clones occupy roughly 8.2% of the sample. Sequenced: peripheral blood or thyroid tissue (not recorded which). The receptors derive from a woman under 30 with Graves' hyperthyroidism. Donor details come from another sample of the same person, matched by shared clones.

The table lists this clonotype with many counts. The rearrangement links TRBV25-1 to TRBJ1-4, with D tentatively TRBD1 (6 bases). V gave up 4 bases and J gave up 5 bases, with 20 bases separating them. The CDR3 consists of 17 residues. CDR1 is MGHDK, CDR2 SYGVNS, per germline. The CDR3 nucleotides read TGTGCCAGCAGTGCGAGATTCACAGGGATGAGGAATGAAAAACTGTTTTTT. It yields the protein CASSARFTGMRNEKLFF.

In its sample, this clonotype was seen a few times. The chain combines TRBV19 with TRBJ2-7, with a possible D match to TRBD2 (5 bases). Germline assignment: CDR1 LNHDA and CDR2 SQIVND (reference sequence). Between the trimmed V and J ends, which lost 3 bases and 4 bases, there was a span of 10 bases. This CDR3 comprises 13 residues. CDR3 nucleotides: TGTGCCAGTAGTATGACCAGCGGATACGAGCAGTACTTC. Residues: CASSMTSGYEQYF.

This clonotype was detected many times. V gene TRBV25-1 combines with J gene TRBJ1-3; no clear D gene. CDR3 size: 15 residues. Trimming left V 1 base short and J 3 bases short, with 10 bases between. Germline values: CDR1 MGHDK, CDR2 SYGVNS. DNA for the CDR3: TGTGCCAGCAGTGAATTCGGGGTCGGTGGAAACACCATATATTTT. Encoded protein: CASSEFGVGGNTIYF.

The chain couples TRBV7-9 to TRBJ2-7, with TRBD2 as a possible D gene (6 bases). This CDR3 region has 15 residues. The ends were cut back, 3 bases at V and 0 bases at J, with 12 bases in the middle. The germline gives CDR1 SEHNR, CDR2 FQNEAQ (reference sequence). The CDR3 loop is CASSFGEASSYEQYF. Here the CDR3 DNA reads TGTGCCAGCAGCTTTGGGGAGGCCAGCTCCTACGAGCAGTACTTC. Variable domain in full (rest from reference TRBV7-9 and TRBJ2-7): DTGVSQNPRHKITKRGQNVTFRCDPISEHNRLYWYRQTLGQGPEFLTYFQNEAQLEKSRLLSDRFSAERPKGSFSTLEIQRTEQGDSAMYLCASSFGEASSYEQYFGPGTRLTVT.

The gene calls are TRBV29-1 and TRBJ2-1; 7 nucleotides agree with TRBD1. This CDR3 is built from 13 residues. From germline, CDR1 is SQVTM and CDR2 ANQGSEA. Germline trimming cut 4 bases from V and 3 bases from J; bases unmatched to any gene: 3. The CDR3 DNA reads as TGCAGCGTTGTATACAGGGGCTACAATGAGCAGTTCTTC. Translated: CSVVYRGYNEQFF.